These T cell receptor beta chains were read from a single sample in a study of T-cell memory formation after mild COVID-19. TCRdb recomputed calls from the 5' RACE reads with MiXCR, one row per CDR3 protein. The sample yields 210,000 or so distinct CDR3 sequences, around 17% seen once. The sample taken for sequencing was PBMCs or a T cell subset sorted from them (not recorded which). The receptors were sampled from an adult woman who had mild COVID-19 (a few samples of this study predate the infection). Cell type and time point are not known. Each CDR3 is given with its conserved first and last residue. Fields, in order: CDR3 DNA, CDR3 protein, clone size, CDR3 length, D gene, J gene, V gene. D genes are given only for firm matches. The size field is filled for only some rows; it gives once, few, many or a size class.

CDR3 DNA: TGTGCCAGTAGTATGGGTCGTGGGAATGAAAAACTGTTTTTT; CDR3 protein: CASSMGRGNEKLFF; clone size: once; CDR3 length: 14; D gene: .; J gene: TRBJ1-4; V gene: TRBV19
CDR3 DNA: TGTGCCAGCAGTTTAGATGGGTACACCGGGGAGCTGTTTTTT; CDR3 protein: CASSLDGYTGELFF; clone size: .; CDR3 length: 14; D gene: .; J gene: TRBJ2-2; V gene: TRBV12-3/TRBV12-4
CDR3 DNA: TGTGCCATCAGTGAGGGAGCTTTGAACACTGAAGCTTTCTTT; CDR3 protein: CAISEGALNTEAFF; clone size: few; CDR3 length: 14; D gene: .; J gene: TRBJ1-1; V gene: TRBV10-3
CDR3 DNA: TGTGCCAGCAGCTTAGCGGGGGGGCCGGGAGAGACCCAGTACTTC; CDR3 protein: CASSLAGGPGETQYF; clone size: .; CDR3 length: 15; D gene: .; J gene: TRBJ2-5; V gene: TRBV7-7
CDR3 DNA: TGTGCCAGCAGCCAAGGGGGGAATTCGCACGAGCAGTACTTC; CDR3 protein: CASSQGGNSHEQYF; clone size: few; CDR3 length: 14; D gene: .; J gene: TRBJ2-7; V gene: TRBV3-1
CDR3 DNA: TGCGCCAGCGGCGGGACAGGGGGTGGTGGGGCCAACGTCCTGACTTTC; CDR3 protein: CASGGTGGGGANVLTF; clone size: .; CDR3 length: 16; D gene: TRBD1; J gene: TRBJ2-6; V gene: TRBV5-1
CDR3 DNA: TGCGCCAGCGTACCTACGGGGGGGTTTGAAAAACTGTTTTTT; CDR3 protein: CASVPTGGFEKLFF; clone size: .; CDR3 length: 14; D gene: .; J gene: TRBJ1-4; V gene: TRBV5-1
CDR3 DNA: TGTGCCAGCAGCTTGGTACATTCTCGACAGCCCCAGCATTTT; CDR3 protein: CASSLVHSRQPQHF; clone size: once; CDR3 length: 14; D gene: .; J gene: TRBJ1-5; V gene: TRBV5-5
CDR3 DNA: TGCGGGATCGGGGGCAGCGGCAATCAGCCCCAGCATTTT; CDR3 protein: CGIGGSGNQPQHF; clone size: .; CDR3 length: 13; D gene: .; J gene: TRBJ1-5; V gene: TRBV20-1
CDR3 DNA: TGTGCCAGCAGCCCCGTTACGGGTGAGACCCAGTACTTC; CDR3 protein: CASSPVTGETQYF; clone size: .; CDR3 length: 13; D gene: .; J gene: TRBJ2-5; V gene: TRBV5-6
CDR3 DNA: TGTGCCAGCTCACGGGAGGGACAGGGAAGGGAGCAGTACTTC; CDR3 protein: CASSREGQGREQYF; clone size: many; CDR3 length: 14; D gene: TRBD1; J gene: TRBJ2-7; V gene: TRBV18
CDR3 DNA: TGCGCCAGCAGCCATCAGGGGGAGAACACTGAAGCTTTCTTT; CDR3 protein: CASSHQGENTEAFF; clone size: medium-sized; CDR3 length: 14; D gene: TRBD1; J gene: TRBJ1-1; V gene: TRBV4-3
CDR3 DNA: TGCGCCAGCAGCTTACGCGGCGGTGGAGCTTTCTTT; CDR3 protein: CASSLRGGGAFF; clone size: few; CDR3 length: 12; D gene: .; J gene: TRBJ1-1; V gene: TRBV5-1
CDR3 DNA: TGCGCCAGCAGCCAAGTGACAGGGGGCAATCAGCCCCAGCATTTT; CDR3 protein: CASSQVTGGNQPQHF; clone size: few; CDR3 length: 15; D gene: TRBD1; J gene: TRBJ1-5; V gene: TRBV4-1
CDR3 DNA: TGTGCCAGCAGCGTAGGGCTAGCGATATCCTACGAGCAGTACTTC; CDR3 protein: CASSVGLAISYEQYF; clone size: .; CDR3 length: 15; D gene: .; J gene: TRBJ2-7; V gene: TRBV9
CDR3 DNA: TGTGCCTGGAGGGCCTGGACAGGTGGGTCCTACAATGAGCAGTTCTTC; CDR3 protein: CAWRAWTGGSYNEQFF; clone size: few; CDR3 length: 16; D gene: TRBD1; J gene: TRBJ2-1; V gene: TRBV30
CDR3 DNA: TGTGCCAGCAGTTTACGGACTAGCGGGGGCGATACGCAGTATTTT; CDR3 protein: CASSLRTSGGDTQYF; clone size: few; CDR3 length: 15; D gene: TRBD2; J gene: TRBJ2-3; V gene: TRBV12-3/TRBV12-4
CDR3 DNA: TGTGCCAGCAGTGAAGGCAGGCGGCAATATGGAAACACCATATATTTT; CDR3 protein: CASSEGRRQYGNTIYF; clone size: few; CDR3 length: 16; D gene: .; J gene: TRBJ1-3; V gene: TRBV25-1
CDR3 DNA: TGCGCCAGCAGCCAAAGGTTCCCGAATAGCGGAGATACGCAGTATTTT; CDR3 protein: CASSQRFPNSGDTQYF; clone size: few; CDR3 length: 16; D gene: .; J gene: TRBJ2-3; V gene: TRBV4-1
CDR3 DNA: TGTGCCAGCAGCTTAACAGGGATAGCCAAAAACATTCAGTACTTC; CDR3 protein: CASSLTGIAKNIQYF; clone size: .; CDR3 length: 15; D gene: .; J gene: TRBJ2-4; V gene: TRBV5-4
CDR3 DNA: TGCAGCGTTGAAGGGACCCTTACAGATACGCAGTATTTT; CDR3 protein: CSVEGTLTDTQYF; clone size: .; CDR3 length: 13; D gene: .; J gene: TRBJ2-3; V gene: TRBV29-1
CDR3 DNA: TGCGCCAGCAGCTTGGCCGGCGGGGGGAACTCCTACAATGAGCAGTTCTTC; CDR3 protein: CASSLAGGGNSYNEQFF; clone size: few; CDR3 length: 17; D gene: TRBD2; J gene: TRBJ2-1; V gene: TRBV5-1
CDR3 DNA: TGTGCCAGCAGTTTGACAGGGGTGCTTTACACCTTC; CDR3 protein: CASSLTGVLYTF; clone size: .; CDR3 length: 12; D gene: TRBD1; J gene: TRBJ1-2; V gene: TRBV12-3/TRBV12-4
CDR3 DNA: TGTGCCAGCAGCCCACAGGGGGTCCATGGCTACACCTTC; CDR3 protein: CASSPQGVHGYTF; clone size: .; CDR3 length: 13; D gene: TRBD1; J gene: TRBJ1-2; V gene: TRBV5-4
CDR3 DNA: TGTGCCACCGGGACTAGCGGGGGGGGAAGCTCCTACAATGAGCAGTTCTTC; CDR3 protein: CATGTSGGGSSYNEQFF; clone size: .; CDR3 length: 17; D gene: TRBD2; J gene: TRBJ2-1; V gene: TRBV10-3
CDR3 DNA: TGTGCCAGCATTCGGGACAGGGGCCGAGAGACCCAGTACTTC; CDR3 protein: CASIRDRGRETQYF; clone size: few; CDR3 length: 14; D gene: TRBD1; J gene: TRBJ2-5; V gene: TRBV6-1
CDR3 DNA: TGTGCCAGCAGCCTCAGCCGGACAGGGGGCAACAATCAGCCCCAGCATTTT; CDR3 protein: CASSLSRTGGNNQPQHF; clone size: .; CDR3 length: 17; D gene: TRBD1; J gene: TRBJ1-5; V gene: TRBV7-9
CDR3 DNA: TGTGCCAGCAGTTACCCAGGGGGAGGCTACACCTTC; CDR3 protein: CASSYPGGGYTF; clone size: .; CDR3 length: 12; D gene: TRBD1; J gene: TRBJ1-2; V gene: TRBV6-5
CDR3 DNA: TGCGCCAGCAGCCAGGCCCAGGGGGCGGTTTACTACGAGCAGTACTTC; CDR3 protein: CASSQAQGAVYYEQYF; clone size: .; CDR3 length: 16; D gene: TRBD1; J gene: TRBJ2-7; V gene: TRBV4-1
CDR3 DNA: TGTGCCAGCAGCTGGGAATACAGGGATACCAGCTCCTACGAGCAGTACTTC; CDR3 protein: CASSWEYRDTSSYEQYF; clone size: .; CDR3 length: 17; D gene: .; J gene: TRBJ2-7; V gene: TRBV11-2
CDR3 DNA: TGTGCCAGCAGTTTATACTTACATGGACAGGTGGACTACGAGCAGTACTTC; CDR3 protein: CASSLYLHGQVDYEQYF; clone size: few; CDR3 length: 17; D gene: TRBD1; J gene: TRBJ2-7; V gene: TRBV12-3/TRBV12-4
CDR3 DNA: TGTGCCAGCAGCCATTCCTACGAGCAGTACTTC; CDR3 protein: CASSHSYEQYF; clone size: many; CDR3 length: 11; D gene: .; J gene: TRBJ2-7; V gene: TRBV3-1
CDR3 DNA: TGTGCCAGCAGCTTCCTTAGCAATGAGCAGTTCTTC; CDR3 protein: CASSFLSNEQFF; clone size: few; CDR3 length: 12; D gene: .; J gene: TRBJ2-1; V gene: TRBV5-5
CDR3 DNA: TGTGCCAGCAGATACCCGGACCGGTCAACGCAGTATTTT; CDR3 protein: CASRYPDRSTQYF; clone size: many; CDR3 length: 13; D gene: .; J gene: TRBJ2-3; V gene: TRBV7-9
CDR3 DNA: TGCGCCAGCAGCCGGGACAGGGCGGTGGACAATGAGCAGTTCTTC; CDR3 protein: CASSRDRAVDNEQFF; clone size: .; CDR3 length: 15; D gene: TRBD1; J gene: TRBJ2-1; V gene: TRBV4-1
CDR3 DNA: TGTGCCAGCACCCCCGGGACAGTCAATAATTCACCCCTCCACTTT; CDR3 protein: CASTPGTVNNSPLHF; clone size: .; CDR3 length: 15; D gene: TRBD1; J gene: TRBJ1-6; V gene: TRBV7-9
CDR3 DNA: TGCAGTGCACAAAGTCGGGCCGGGACTAGAGCCTACAATGAGCAGTTCTTC; CDR3 protein: CSAQSRAGTRAYNEQFF; clone size: few; CDR3 length: 17; D gene: TRBD2; J gene: TRBJ2-1; V gene: TRBV20-1
CDR3 DNA: TGTGCCAGCTTGGGAACTGGGGACAGACAAAACTATGGCTACACCTTC; CDR3 protein: CASLGTGDRQNYGYTF; clone size: .; CDR3 length: 16; D gene: TRBD1; J gene: TRBJ1-2; V gene: TRBV6-5
CDR3 DNA: TGTGCCAGCTCCCGGACAGGGATAAGCAATCAGCCCCAGCATTTT; CDR3 protein: CASSRTGISNQPQHF; clone size: .; CDR3 length: 15; D gene: TRBD1; J gene: TRBJ1-5; V gene: TRBV18
CDR3 DNA: TGTGCCAGCTCACCTATACAGAGGGAGACCCAGTACTTC; CDR3 protein: CASSPIQRETQYF; clone size: few; CDR3 length: 13; D gene: .; J gene: TRBJ2-5; V gene: TRBV18